The present T cell receptor (beta chain) was sequenced within a study of T cells after yellow fever vaccination. Study background: Any fraction with a low cell number was prepared using SMART-Seq v4 Ultra Low Input.

Study-wide results and limits: CD4 and CD8 compartments shared a small share of clonotypes.

Notes on this clonotype: Its antigen is not known.

The V end was cut by 10 bases, the J end by 7 bases, with 14 bases between. The germline CDR1 and CDR2 sequences are ENHRY and SYGVKD. The CDR3 loop spans 12 amino acids. The study made its TCR cDNA through 5'RACE template switching. That step introduced a universal primer site along with UMIs. TCRdb called the 5' RACE reads again in MiXCR, with one record for every CDR3 protein. The profile shows about 300,000 distinct CDR3 sequences, around 7% of them singletons. This TCR derives from a man younger than 35 who received the YFV17D yellow fever vaccine. This specimen was PBMCs, taken about 41 days after the first yellow fever vaccination. This chain connects TRBV10-3 to TRBJ2-1, with D unclear. CDR3 loop: CASKIAGNEQFF. The DNA for the CDR3 is TGTGCCAGCAAGATAGCCGGGAATGAGCAGTTCTTC.